A single T cell receptor beta chain is shown here with its context. Its antigen is unknown. TCRdb independently ran MiXCR on the 5' RACE reads; one entry per CDR3 protein. The data contain roughly 70,000 distinct CDR3 sequences, over 15% of them singletons. V lost 4 bases to trimming and J lost 9 bases; unmatched junction nucleotides: 2. Germline V CDR1 and CDR2: LNHNV, YYDKDF (reference sequence). The CDR3 contains 13 residues. The entry originates in a study of T-cell memory formation after mild COVID-19. Regarding the study as a whole: The study detected some responding clones in pre-infection memory, suggesting cross-reactive memory joined. Clones contracting day 15 to 85 were balanced CD4/CD8; later expanders leaned CD4+.

Sequences were obtained from PBMCs or a T cell subset sorted from them (not recorded which). The TCR originated in an adult woman who had mild COVID-19 (a few samples of this study predate the infection). Cell type and time point are not known. This chain connects TRBV15 to TRBJ1-6; TRBD1 matches at 8 bases. Here the CDR3 reads CATSMDRVSPLHF. The CDR3 DNA is TGTGCCACCAGCATGGACAGGGTTTCACCCCTCCACTTT.